One T cell receptor beta chain is described in this entry. Its antigen is undetermined. This record comes from a study of CD8 T cells in ankylosing spondylitis. Via MiXCR, TCRdb re-called the 5' RACE reads, giving one row per CDR3 protein. The data show 300,000 to 400,000 distinct CDR3 sequences, approximately 20% seen once. Study-level findings and limits: Blood from ankylosing spondylitis patients appeared to carry a characteristic roughly eight-variant TCR beta motif.

Sequencing was carried out using blood, either unsorted or a sorted T cell fraction (not recorded which). This receptor was taken from a male donor with ankylosing spondylitis.

The CDR3 loop reads CAWSVLAGLAKNIQYF. The CDR3 DNA is TGTGCCTGGAGTGTCCTAGCGGGGTTAGCCAAAAACATTCAGTACTTC. The rearrangement joins TRBV30 to TRBJ2-4; 9 bases are shared with TRBD2. CDR1 GTSNPN and CDR2 SVGIG come from the germline V gene (reference sequence). The CDR3 is 16 amino acids. V lost 0 bases and J lost 0; bases outside the gene matches: 3.